The 19 T cell receptor beta chains reported below all come from one sample, sequenced in a study of metastatic and nonmetastatic thyroid tumors. Thyroid surgery had not been preceded by any treatment in any patient. TCRdb re-analyzed the PCR reads using MiXCR. This table has 35,000 to 40,000 clones, roughly 20% appearing once. The sample comprised blood. The receptors were sampled from a female donor with papillary thyroid cancer or a benign thyroid nodule (not recorded which). Some clones in this sample may be carry-over from other donors' samples.

This clone was seen many times. The chain links TRBV11-1 to TRBJ1-1; D gene ambiguous. V shed 10 bases and J shed 7 bases, with 16 bases lying between them. This CDR3 is 12 amino acids long. Looked up from germline, CDR1 is SGHAT and CDR2 is FQDESV (reference sequence). The CDR3 bases are TGTGCCACCCTAGCCGGTGGGCGTGAAGCTTTCTTT. This gives the protein CATLAGGREAFF.

This clone was recorded at least ten times. The genes are TRBV20-1 and TRBJ2-1; perhaps D is TRBD1 or TRBD2 (5 bases each). Germline V gives CDR1 DFQATT, CDR2 SNEGSKA (reference sequence). The CDR3 consists of 15 residues. Trimming pared 3 bases from V and 8 bases from J, leaving 20 bases between. The CDR3 loop is CSASDPTGRSDEQFF. CDR3 sequence (DNA): TGCAGTGCTAGCGACCCGACGGGGCGGTCGGATGAGCAGTTCTTC.

This clone showed up just once. The chain has TRBV9 and TRBJ2-1; 12 bases map to TRBD2. V was pared by 3 bases and J by 3 bases, with 7 bases of the junction left unmatched. The CDR3 runs to 17 residues. The germline gives CDR1 SGDLS, CDR2 YYNGEE. The CDR3 region has the DNA TGTGCCAGCAGCGAAACGGGACTAGCGGGTAGCTACAATGAGCAGTTCTTC. It codes for CASSETGLAGSYNEQFF.

This clone was observed at least ten times. Other DNA sequences from this sample encode an identical CDR3 as well. The V and J genes are TRBV9 and TRBJ1-5; 7 nucleotides line up with TRBD1. Germline V gene data show CDR1 as SGDLS and CDR2 as YYNGEE. The CDR3 covers 14 residues. Trimming at V came to 0 bases and at J to 6 bases, leaving 3 bases not matched to a gene. CDR3 sequence (DNA): TGTGCCAGCAGCGTAGGGGACAGTTTTCAGCCCCAGCATTTT. Translation gives CASSVGDSFQPQHF.

This clone has only one observation. J is TRBJ2-1 and V is TRBV24-1, with 7 nucleotides matching TRBD2. V lost 2 bases to trimming and J lost 0 bases; unmatched junction nucleotides: 15. The CDR3 consists of 20 residues. The germline CDR1 and CDR2 sequences are KGHDR and SFDVKD. The CDR3 bases are TGTGCCACCAGTGATTCCAAGGATTCGTCGGGAGGCAGCTCCTACAATGAGCAGTTCTTC. The encoded protein is CATSDSKDSSGGSSYNEQFF.

With respect to this clone: One junction end disagrees with the germline gene, perhaps due to a read error. The chain joins TRBV6-2 or TRBV6-3 to TRBJ1-3; D unclear. The CDR3 has 20 amino acids. Germline V lookup: CDR1 MNHEY, CDR2 SVGEGT. The CDR3 spells CDSSYSKELSDIRPGNTIYF. For the CDR3, the DNA is TGTGACAGCAGTTACTCGAAAGAGCTATCTGACATCCGACCTGGAAACACCATATATTTT.

About this clone itself: A much larger clone sits a single nucleotide away, making a read error possible. The rearrangement uses TRBV11-2 and TRBJ2-5, with 10 bases aligning to TRBD2. CDR1 SGHAT and CDR2 FQNNGV come from the germline V gene. This CDR3 is 18 amino acids long. Here the CDR3 reads CASSSPWALAGGTENQYF. Written as DNA, the CDR3 is TGTGCCAGCAGCTCACCATGGGCGTTAGCGGGAGGTACAGAGAACCAGTACTTC.

As regards this clone: The junction and the germline gene differ at one end; a read error may be behind it. The chain is built from TRBV5-1 and TRBJ2-1; D is ambiguous. Germline CDR1 is SGHRS and CDR2 is YFSETQ. The CDR3 runs 13 residues. The chain's CDR3 is CAGSLNVQHEQFF. Written as DNA, the CDR3 is TGCGCCGGCAGCTTGAATGTACAGCATGAGCAGTTCTTC.

In its sample, this clone was seen a few times. This chain links TRBV6-6 with TRBJ2-7; D gene unclear. The CDR3 has 15 amino acids. The ends were cut back, 2 bases at V and 2 bases at J, with 13 bases in the middle. Germline V CDR1 and CDR2: MNHNY, SVGAGI (reference sequence). CDR3 sequence (DNA): TGTGCCAGCAGTTACGACCCCGCCCTAGCCTACGAGCAGTACTTC. Residues: CASSYDPALAYEQYF.

Points on this clone: A much larger clone is a single base away; this may be a read error. V is TRBV12-5 and J is TRBJ2-7; D is ambiguous. Germline V CDR1 and CDR2: LGHNT, FRNRAP. This CDR3 spans 13 amino acids. Here the CDR3 DNA reads TGTGCTGGTGGTTTGTCCCACTCCTACGAGCAGTACTTC. Protein sequence: CAGGLSHSYEQYF.

Many counts were recorded for this clone. The chain links TRBV11-1 to TRBJ2-1; 8 bases map to TRBD2. CDR3 length: 15 amino acids. J lost 4 bases, V lost 3 bases, and 5 bases had no gene match. Germline V gene data show CDR1 as SGHAT and CDR2 as FQDESV (reference sequence). The CDR3 region is CASSLTAGGYNEQFF. The CDR3 region has the DNA TGTGCCAGCAGCTTGACCGCGGGAGGATACAATGAGCAGTTCTTC. The variable domain in full, with the rest retrieved from reference TRBV11-1 and TRBJ2-1, is EAEVAQSPRYKITEKSQAVAFWCDPISGHATLYWYRQILGQGPELLVQFQDESVVDDSQLPKDRFSAERLKGVDSTLKIQPAELGDSAMYLCASSLTAGGYNEQFFGPGTRLTVL.

Details on this clone: This could be a read error, since a much larger clone is one nucleotide away. This sequence joins TRBV29-1 and TRBJ1-2; weak D call: TRBD1 (5 bases). Germline CDR1 SQVTM, CDR2 ANQGSEA. V lost 6 bases and J lost 3, with 14 bases in between. This CDR3 is built from 13 residues. The chain's CDR3 is CSVSDLGDYGYTF. DNA for the CDR3: TGCAGCGTCTCGGACCTGGGGGACTATGGCTACACCTTC.

This clone was seen at least ten times. This chain links TRBV11-3 with TRBJ2-1, with D perhaps given as TRBD1 or TRBD2 (5 bases each). The CDR3 runs to 14 residues. CDR1 and CDR2 from the germline V gene are SGHNT and YENEEA. Trimming stripped 5 bases from V and 2 bases from J, with 10 bases between. The DNA for the CDR3 is TGTGCCAGCAGCAGGGGACCGGCCTACAATGAGCAGTTCTTC. Translation gives CASSRGPAYNEQFF.

This clone was recorded at least ten times. The CDR3 DNA is TGCAGTGCTAGAGACCCGGGACAGAGCAATCAGCCCCAGCATTTT. It yields the protein CSARDPGQSNQPQHF. V gene TRBV20-1 combines with J gene TRBJ1-5, with TRBD1 identical over 7 bases. The junction had 3 bases not matched to a gene; V was cut back by 0 bases and J by 1 base. The CDR3 length is 15 residues. CDR1 and CDR2 from the germline V gene are DFQATT and SNEGSKA (reference sequence).

This clone appeared a few times. In nucleotides, the CDR3 is TGTGCCAGCAGCGTAGCGGGGGAGGGCAACGAGCAGTACTTC. Its protein is CASSVAGEGNEQYF. The V and J genes are TRBV6-1 and TRBJ2-7; 9 positions agree with TRBD2. CDR3 length equals 14 residues. V was clipped by 6 bases and J by 5 bases; unmatched bases: 8. From germline, CDR1 is MNHNS and CDR2 SASEGT.

Points on this clone: The junction shows a germline mismatch at one end, possibly a read error. This chain joins TRBV19 and TRBJ1-1, with 7 nucleotides matching TRBD1. The V gene's germline CDR1 is LNHDA and CDR2 SQIVND (reference sequence). The CDR3 contains 18 residues. CDR3 nucleotide sequence: TGCGCCAGTAGTTCCTCCAGACAGGGAGCCCTTTTTGGCACTGAAGCTTTCTTT. It translates to CASSSSRQGALFGTEAFF. The full variable domain, its missing parts supplied by reference TRBV19 and TRBJ1-1, is DGGITQSPKYLFRKEGQNVTLSCEQNLNHDAMYWYRQDPGQGLRLIYYSQIVNDFQKGDIAEGYSVSREKKESFPLTVTSAQKNPTAFYLCASSSSRQGALFGTEAFFGQGTRLTVV.

Points on this clone: A junction boundary mismatches the germline segment, possibly from a read error. The chain has TRBV6-1 and TRBJ2-1; D may be TRBD1 (6 bases). From germline, CDR1 is MNHNS and CDR2 SASEGT. The CDR3 covers 14 residues. The CDR3 spells CASSAGKGGNEQFF. The DNA of the CDR3 is TGTGCGAGCAGTGCCGGGAAAGGGGGCAATGAGCAGTTCTTC.

This chain connects TRBV24-1 to TRBJ2-3, with D possibly matching TRBD2 (6 bases). Trimming stripped 2 bases from V and 0 bases from J, with 14 bases between. The germline gives CDR1 KGHDR, CDR2 SFDVKD. This CDR3 is 17 amino acids long. CDR3 sequence (DNA): TGTGCCACCAGTGATTCGACTAGTCAGTCGAGCACAGATACGCAGTATTTT. Encoded protein: CATSDSTSQSSTDTQYF.

This clone was recorded many times. The V and J genes are TRBV20-1 and TRBJ2-2; tentative D call: TRBD2 (6 bases). Looked up from germline, CDR1 is DFQATT and CDR2 is SNEGSKA (reference sequence). The CDR3 is 14 amino acids. The V end was cut by 3 bases, the J end by 1 base, with 9 bases between. Here the CDR3 reads CSARRLGNTGELFF. CDR3 bases: TGCAGTGCTAGGAGACTAGGGAACACCGGGGAGCTGTTTTTT.